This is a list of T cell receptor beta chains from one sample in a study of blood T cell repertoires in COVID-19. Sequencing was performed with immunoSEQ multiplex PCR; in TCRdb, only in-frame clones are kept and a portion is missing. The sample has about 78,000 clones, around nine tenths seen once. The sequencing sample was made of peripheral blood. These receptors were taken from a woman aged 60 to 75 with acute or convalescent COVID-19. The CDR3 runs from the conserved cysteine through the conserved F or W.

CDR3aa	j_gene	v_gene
CASSPREKNTEAFF	TRBJ1-1	TRBV18
CASRGQGLASAGELFF	TRBJ2-2	TRBV2
CASSLSASGLSEQYF	TRBJ2-7	TRBV7-2
CASSIVPGAISYNEQFF	TRBJ2-1	TRBV19
CASSYRRPGNNEQFF	TRBJ2-1	TRBV6-5
CASSQVSGNTEAFF	TRBJ1-1	TRBV14
CASSVVRGGIGDTQYF	TRBJ2-3	TRBV9
CASSSTGTGPYEQYF	TRBJ2-7	TRBV7-2
CASSRNYDNEQFF	TRBJ2-1	TRBV6-6
CASSLNPNRNEQFF	TRBJ2-1	TRBV11-1
CASSYSGGLYGYTF	TRBJ1-2	TRBV6-5
CASSYGGTDYGYTF	TRBJ1-2	TRBV6-5
CAWRYAGANVLTF	TRBJ2-6	TRBV30
CASSAPGQHYGYTF	TRBJ1-2	TRBV7-3
CASSLGTSGQETQYF	TRBJ2-5	TRBV7-9
CASSLGGGTGDTYEQYF	TRBJ2-7	TRBV7-2
CASSRWTENTEAFF	TRBJ1-1	TRBV19
CASSLLTQETQYF	TRBJ2-5	TRBV12-3/TRBV12-4
CASSILATNTGELFF	TRBJ2-2	TRBV5-1
CASSLAIGGYGYTF	TRBJ1-2	TRBV5-1
CASSLGLAGGLREQYF	TRBJ2-7	TRBV7-2
CASTPLGRPNEKLFF	TRBJ1-4	TRBV27
CASSPQTGRGTEAFF	TRBJ1-1	TRBV19
CASSMEGQVSNQPQHF	TRBJ1-5	TRBV19
CASNSLDRGSGYTF	TRBJ1-2	TRBV2
CASSLRRGGAAPGELFF	TRBJ2-2	TRBV7-3
CASSTRDSLNTGELFF	TRBJ2-2	TRBV19
CASHRDRNTGELFF	TRBJ2-2	TRBV2
CASSLGTTRNNEQFF	TRBJ2-1	TRBV5-1
CASSLGGFMAGELFF	TRBJ2-2	TRBV7-9
CATSRDRDSTYNEQFF	TRBJ2-1	TRBV15
CAWSVRGHEAFF	TRBJ1-1	TRBV30
CASSLFRGQSTDTQYF	TRBJ2-3	TRBV7-2
CASSPSRFRYNEQFF	TRBJ2-1	TRBV28
CASRDSYGYTF	TRBJ1-2	TRBV5-1
CASSLVGTGHQPQHF	TRBJ1-5	TRBV6-2/TRBV6-3
CASSPQASPYEQYF	TRBJ2-7	TRBV18
CASSEPPSLGAEQFF	TRBJ2-1	TRBV6-1
CASSRDGGEAFF	TRBJ1-1	TRBV5-4
CASSLGGQPQETQYF	TRBJ2-5	TRBV7-2
CASSQDPGQGILIGEQYF	TRBJ2-7	TRBV4-1
CATSSNYGYTF	TRBJ1-2	TRBV24-1
CASSTGGGTDTQYF	TRBJ2-3	TRBV7-3
CASSGGLAGGADTQYF	TRBJ2-3	TRBV9
CASGFHRESNQPQHF	TRBJ1-5	TRBV25-1
CAIRTSGGLSSYNEQFF	TRBJ2-1	TRBV10-3
CASSLASGGPPGSNEQFF	TRBJ2-1	TRBV5-4
CASSLVGRDQPQHF	TRBJ1-5	TRBV7-2
CASSEQGQAAFF	TRBJ1-1	TRBV21-1
CASSITFRGQGGADTQYF	TRBJ2-3	TRBV19
CASSPGGLSLETF	TRBJ1-2	TRBV28
CASSRTSGGQETQYF	TRBJ2-5	TRBV27
CASSPRSGVTDTQYF	TRBJ2-3	TRBV27
CASSREGLLANTGELFF	TRBJ2-2	TRBV5-1
CASSFPGTGTGELFF	TRBJ2-2	TRBV7-9
CASTPSQTYYGYTF	TRBJ1-2	TRBV28
CASSLGTGEREQFF	TRBJ2-1	TRBV11-3
CASSYIPGQGAYEQYF	TRBJ2-7	TRBV27
CASSHGSYEQYF	TRBJ2-7	TRBV14